This T cell receptor (beta chain) was obtained from a study of response to subunit inactivated influenza vaccine (dated by TCRdb to the late 2010s). Background for the entire study: The study used deep quantitative T cell receptor repertoire profiling to track responses to a trivalent subunit inactivated influenza vaccine. General study outcomes and caveats: The authors proposed that each seasonal influenza vaccination may bring in only a limited number of new T cells.

Comments on this clonotype: It lacks a known antigen. No clone much larger than this one lies a single base away; base qualities are absent.

The germline ends are 8 bases apart after V is trimmed by 2 bases and J by 1 base. Taken from cysteine to phenylalanine, the CDR3 has 14 residues. The DNA shown is the 42-base CDR3, in frame from base 1. CDR1 and CDR2, looked up from the germline V gene (reference sequence), are SEHNR and FQNEAQ. Receptor amplification or capture employed RT-PCR. The listed sequencing device is Illumina HiSeq 2500. The public reads were reprocessed in TCRdb via fastp at Q25 and MiXCR, keeping in-frame beta chains. Each entry is one CDR3 protein sequence, shown with its most common DNA and genes. The sample includes 600,000 to 850,000 distinct CDR3 sequences, with 14% observed a single time. 7.5% to 9% of the sample belongs to the ten largest clones.

The TCR comes from a man over 45 who received an inactivated influenza vaccine. Donor details come from another sample of the same person, matched by shared clones. The input for sequencing was PBMCs from blood, taken 14 to 15 days before vaccination. The chain uses TRBV7-9 and TRBJ1-1; no D gene is confidently identified. The CDR3 corresponds to CASSLKSGNTEAFF. The DNA is TGTGCCAGCAGCTTAAAATCGGGGAACACTGAAGCTTTCTTT.